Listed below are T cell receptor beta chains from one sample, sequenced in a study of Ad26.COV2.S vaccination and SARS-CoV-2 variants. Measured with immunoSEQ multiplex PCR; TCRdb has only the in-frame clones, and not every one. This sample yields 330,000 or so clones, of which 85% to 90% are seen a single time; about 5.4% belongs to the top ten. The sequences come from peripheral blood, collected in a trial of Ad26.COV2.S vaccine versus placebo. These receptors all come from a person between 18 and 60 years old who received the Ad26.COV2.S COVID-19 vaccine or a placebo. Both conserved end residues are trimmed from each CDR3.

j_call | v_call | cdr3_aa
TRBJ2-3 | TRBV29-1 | SVEGVRREQY
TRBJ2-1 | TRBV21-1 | ASTTRGNEQF
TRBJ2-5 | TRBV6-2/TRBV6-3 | ASSYPREPQY
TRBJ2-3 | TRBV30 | AWISGDASTDTQY
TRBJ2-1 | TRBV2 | ASWLAGASYNEQF
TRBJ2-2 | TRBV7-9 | ASSFGQVNGELF
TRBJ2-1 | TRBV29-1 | SVELLAGENEQF
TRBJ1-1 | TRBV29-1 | SVHLDPNTEAF
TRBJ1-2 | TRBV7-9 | ASTVVAYGYT
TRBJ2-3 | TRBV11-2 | ASSPPSGDTQY
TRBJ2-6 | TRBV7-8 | ASSLRPGANVLT
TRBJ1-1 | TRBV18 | ASSPRQGRNTEAF
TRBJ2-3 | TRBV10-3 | AISESPLGDTQY
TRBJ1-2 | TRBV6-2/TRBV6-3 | ASSYEDSLYGYT
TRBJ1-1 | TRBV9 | ASSWDRNTEAF
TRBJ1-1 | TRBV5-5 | ASSFLGGNTEAF
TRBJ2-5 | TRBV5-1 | ASSVQAEETQY
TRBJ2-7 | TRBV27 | ASGLDRGIAGGNYEQY
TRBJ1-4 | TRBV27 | ASSRDPNNEKLF
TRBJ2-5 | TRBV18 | ASSPNTGSFQETQY
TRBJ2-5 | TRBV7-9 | ASSEKGLAGGGGETQY
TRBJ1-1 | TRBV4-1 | ASSQDHGSLKVAF
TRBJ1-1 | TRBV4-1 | ASSQPTGWGEAF
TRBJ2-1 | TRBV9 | ASSAGLERRYNEQF
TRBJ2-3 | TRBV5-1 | ASSLASGGADTQY
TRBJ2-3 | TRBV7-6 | ASSLSLGPPGLAGDTQY
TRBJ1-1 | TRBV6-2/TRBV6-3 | ASSLQGASTEAF
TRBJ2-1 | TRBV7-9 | ASSPRLENEQF
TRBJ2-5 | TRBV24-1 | ATSDSSRETQY
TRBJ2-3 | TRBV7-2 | ASSLVGPPPRDTQY
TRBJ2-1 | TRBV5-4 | ASSLAEREGEQF
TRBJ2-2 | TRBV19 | ATQTGQAGWWWTGELF
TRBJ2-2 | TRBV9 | ASSVDGGTSGELF
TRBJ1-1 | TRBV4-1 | ASSQLTGGPTEAF
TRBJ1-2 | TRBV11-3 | ASSLDRGTNYGYT
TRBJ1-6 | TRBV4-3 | ASSHSGINSPLH
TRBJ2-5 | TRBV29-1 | SVEVTGGEKTQY
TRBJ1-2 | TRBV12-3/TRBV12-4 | ASKRGLEGYT